These T cell receptor beta chains were read from a single sample in a study of Ad26.COV2.S vaccination and SARS-CoV-2 variants. The data were produced by immunoSEQ multiplex PCR, yet TCRdb's version contains in-frame clones alone and is incomplete. The data show hundreds of thousands of clones, with roughly nine tenths seen just once and around 5.8% held by the top ten. The source was peripheral blood, collected in a trial of Ad26.COV2.S vaccine versus placebo. The receptors originated from a person aged 18-60 years who received the Ad26.COV2.S COVID-19 vaccine or a placebo. CDR3s include the opening cysteine and the closing phenylalanine or tryptophan. D genes are given only for firm matches.

d_call | j_call | v_call | cdr3_aa
TRBD2 | TRBJ2-2 | TRBV2 | CASRTSGANTGELFF
NA | TRBJ1-1 | TRBV5-1 | CASSLRWDTEAFF
NA | TRBJ1-5 | TRBV28 | CASSSGDNNQPQHF
NA | TRBJ2-7 | TRBV7-2 | CASSLMREMYEQYF
TRBD2 | TRBJ2-7 | TRBV7-8 | CASSLGASGGLGTYEQYF
NA | TRBJ1-2 | TRBV7-5 | CAILHGRPGRDYGYTF
TRBD1 | TRBJ2-7 | TRBV18 | CASSKGQGNGKQYF
NA | TRBJ2-3 | TRBV5-4 | CASSLELVSTDTQYF
NA | TRBJ2-3 | TRBV3-1/TRBV3-2 | CASSRPTGTSTDTQYF
TRBD2 | TRBJ2-2 | TRBV9 | CASSVLAGGWTGELFF
TRBD1 | TRBJ2-1 | TRBV7-2 | CASSPRDRGLLF
NA | TRBJ2-7 | TRBV7-2 | CASSLVRGEQYF
TRBD1 | TRBJ2-7 | TRBV7-3 | CASSFETGEQYF
TRBD1 | TRBJ1-6 | TRBV30 | CAWSITLWTGGYNSPLHF
TRBD1 | TRBJ2-7 | TRBV5-1 | CASSWGQGNYEQYF
NA | TRBJ2-7 | TRBV7-2 | CASSLGRDHTYEQYF
NA | TRBJ2-5 | TRBV11-1 | CASSHQETQYF